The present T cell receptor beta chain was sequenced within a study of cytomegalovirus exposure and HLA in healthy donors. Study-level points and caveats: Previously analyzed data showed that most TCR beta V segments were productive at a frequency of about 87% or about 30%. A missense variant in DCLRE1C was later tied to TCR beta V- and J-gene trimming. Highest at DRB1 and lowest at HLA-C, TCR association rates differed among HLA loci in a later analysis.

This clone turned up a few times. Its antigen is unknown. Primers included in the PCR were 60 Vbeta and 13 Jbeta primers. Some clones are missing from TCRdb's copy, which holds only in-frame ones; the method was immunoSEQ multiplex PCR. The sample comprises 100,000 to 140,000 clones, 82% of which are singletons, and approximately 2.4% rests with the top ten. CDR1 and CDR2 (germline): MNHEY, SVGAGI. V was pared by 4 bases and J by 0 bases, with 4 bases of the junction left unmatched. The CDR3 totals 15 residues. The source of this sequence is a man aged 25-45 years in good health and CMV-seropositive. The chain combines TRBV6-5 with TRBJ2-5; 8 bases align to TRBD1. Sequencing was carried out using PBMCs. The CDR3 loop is CASSLTGVNQETQYF. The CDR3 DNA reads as TGTGCCAGCAGTTTGACAGGGGTCAACCAAGAGACCCAGTACTTC.